Listed below are T cell receptor beta chains from one sample, sequenced in a study of blood T cell repertoires in COVID-19. The method was immunoSEQ multiplex PCR; TCRdb's version includes in-frame clones alone and lacks a portion of them. The repertoire holds 450,000 or so clones, with 80% to 95% as singletons. The sample comprised PBMCs or T cells enriched from blood (not recorded which). These receptors all stem from a man between 18 and 35 years old who had recovered from COVID-19. CDR3s include the opening cysteine and the closing phenylalanine or tryptophan. The D gene is left open where the match is weak.

J gene: TRBJ2-7
V gene: TRBV27
D gene: TRBD2
CDR3 protein: CASSLRARNGLAGGYEQYF

J gene: TRBJ2-3
V gene: TRBV25-1
D gene: TRBD2
CDR3 protein: CASSKVAGDTDTQYF

J gene: TRBJ1-2
V gene: TRBV29-1
D gene: .
CDR3 protein: CSVPAGQGYTF

J gene: TRBJ2-2
V gene: TRBV6-5
D gene: .
CDR3 protein: CASSYSGGRHGELFF

J gene: TRBJ1-1
V gene: TRBV20-1
D gene: TRBD1
CDR3 protein: CSASYRGRAFF

J gene: TRBJ1-5
V gene: TRBV27
D gene: .
CDR3 protein: CASSQRQRNQPQHF

J gene: TRBJ2-2
V gene: TRBV25-1
D gene: TRBD2
CDR3 protein: CASSATSGRTGELFF

J gene: TRBJ1-2
V gene: TRBV28
D gene: TRBD1
CDR3 protein: CASRPDRGRSYTF

J gene: TRBJ1-1
V gene: TRBV9
D gene: TRBD1
CDR3 protein: CASSVAQGGYTEAFF

J gene: TRBJ2-1
V gene: TRBV24-1
D gene: .
CDR3 protein: CATSDSPVDNEQFF

J gene: TRBJ2-1
V gene: TRBV20-1
D gene: TRBD2
CDR3 protein: CSASRTSGRISSYNEQFF

J gene: TRBJ1-2
V gene: TRBV7-8
D gene: .
CDR3 protein: CASSADSNNYGYTF

J gene: TRBJ2-7
V gene: TRBV5-4
D gene: TRBD2
CDR3 protein: CASSSPGPLGRYEQYF

J gene: TRBJ2-1
V gene: TRBV7-8
D gene: .
CDR3 protein: CASSLGAANHEQFF

J gene: TRBJ1-5
V gene: TRBV12-3/TRBV12-4
D gene: .
CDR3 protein: CASTPGDQPQHF

J gene: TRBJ2-5
V gene: TRBV5-4
D gene: TRBD1
CDR3 protein: CASSRQGGETQYF

J gene: TRBJ1-2
V gene: TRBV7-9
D gene: .
CDR3 protein: CASSIDRSARGYTF

J gene: TRBJ2-7
V gene: TRBV15
D gene: .
CDR3 protein: CATSSKNSYEQYF

J gene: TRBJ1-2
V gene: TRBV9
D gene: TRBD1
CDR3 protein: CASSAAQGWDGYTF

J gene: TRBJ1-1
V gene: TRBV18
D gene: .
CDR3 protein: CASSPSNSEAFF

J gene: TRBJ2-1
V gene: TRBV10-3
D gene: .
CDR3 protein: CAISESDSSYNEQFF

J gene: TRBJ2-2
V gene: TRBV5-1
D gene: .
CDR3 protein: CASERGASTIGELFF

J gene: TRBJ1-1
V gene: TRBV27
D gene: TRBD1
CDR3 protein: CASSFGAKGATEAFF

J gene: TRBJ1-2
V gene: TRBV5-1
D gene: TRBD1
CDR3 protein: CASSPRTGGSYTF

J gene: TRBJ1-1
V gene: TRBV6-5
D gene: TRBD1
CDR3 protein: CASSFRGQAFF

J gene: TRBJ1-1
V gene: TRBV28
D gene: .
CDR3 protein: CASRNDRNTEAFF

J gene: TRBJ2-3
V gene: TRBV5-1
D gene: TRBD1
CDR3 protein: CASSNRGSTDTQYF

J gene: TRBJ2-2
V gene: TRBV15
D gene: TRBD1
CDR3 protein: CATSSGARGPGELFF

J gene: TRBJ1-2
V gene: TRBV30
D gene: TRBD1
CDR3 protein: CAWSRDRGYGYTF

J gene: TRBJ1-2
V gene: TRBV5-1
D gene: TRBD1
CDR3 protein: CASSPTGGGVYGYTF

J gene: TRBJ2-1
V gene: TRBV19
D gene: .
CDR3 protein: CASSITYDNEQFF

J gene: TRBJ2-1
V gene: TRBV6-1
D gene: TRBD2
CDR3 protein: CASSESGLVGEQFF

J gene: TRBJ1-3
V gene: TRBV5-1
D gene: .
CDR3 protein: CASRLWEAGNTIYF

J gene: TRBJ2-1
V gene: TRBV7-3
D gene: TRBD2
CDR3 protein: CASSLGSGNYNEQFF

J gene: TRBJ1-2
V gene: TRBV2
D gene: .
CDR3 protein: CASRESTGPNYGYTF

J gene: TRBJ1-2
V gene: TRBV15
D gene: .
CDR3 protein: CATSMTGGPSGAGYTF

J gene: TRBJ2-3
V gene: TRBV29-1
D gene: TRBD2
CDR3 protein: CSVDGRGSTDTQYF

J gene: TRBJ1-6
V gene: TRBV9
D gene: .
CDR3 protein: CASSVEAGTRSPLHF

J gene: TRBJ1-5
V gene: TRBV2
D gene: .
CDR3 protein: CASNTDRYQPQHF

J gene: TRBJ1-4
V gene: TRBV27
D gene: .
CDR3 protein: CASSLLGRSNEKLFF

J gene: TRBJ1-1
V gene: TRBV7-8
D gene: TRBD1
CDR3 protein: CASSSTQGGNTEAFF

J gene: TRBJ1-2
V gene: TRBV6-1
D gene: .
CDR3 protein: CASSEAREGRTMAGYTF

J gene: TRBJ1-2
V gene: TRBV28
D gene: .
CDR3 protein: CASSGAVGWNDGYTF

J gene: TRBJ2-1
V gene: TRBV3-1/TRBV3-2
D gene: .
CDR3 protein: CASSQQLVYNEQFF

J gene: TRBJ1-3
V gene: TRBV5-6
D gene: .
CDR3 protein: CASSLFRQSSGNTIYF

J gene: TRBJ1-2
V gene: TRBV6-5
D gene: .
CDR3 protein: CASSRGQGYGYTF

J gene: TRBJ2-1
V gene: TRBV7-8
D gene: TRBD2
CDR3 protein: CASSLAFAGLAGGEQFF

J gene: TRBJ2-2
V gene: TRBV2
D gene: .
CDR3 protein: CASGVGAANTGELFF

J gene: TRBJ1-5
V gene: TRBV7-2
D gene: .
CDR3 protein: CASSRGPNQPQHF

J gene: TRBJ2-3
V gene: TRBV19
D gene: .
CDR3 protein: CASSEGGTDTQYF

J gene: TRBJ2-5
V gene: TRBV11-2
D gene: TRBD2
CDR3 protein: CASSWGTSGRASQETQYF

J gene: TRBJ1-1
V gene: TRBV19
D gene: .
CDR3 protein: CASSTGTNTEAFF

J gene: TRBJ2-7
V gene: TRBV5-1
D gene: TRBD1
CDR3 protein: CASSLEGTGSYEQYF

J gene: TRBJ1-5
V gene: TRBV6-5
D gene: .
CDR3 protein: CASSRIDNQPQHF

J gene: TRBJ1-1
V gene: TRBV2
D gene: TRBD1
CDR3 protein: CASGLPGQATEAFF

J gene: TRBJ1-4
V gene: TRBV18
D gene: TRBD1
CDR3 protein: CASSPGIKQGIWEKLFF